The T cell receptor (beta chain) under discussion was sequenced for a study of CD8+ T cells in alopecia areata. Treatment specified: oral pan-JAK inhibitor, 5-10 mg twice daily. After isolation, RNA underwent reverse transcription to generate cDNA as the sequencing template. Sequencing used immunoSEQ multiplex PCR; TCRdb keeps in-frame clones, though not all of them. In the table there are 210,000 or so clones, 66% of which are singletons. In germline, CDR1 is SGHDT, CDR2 YYEEEE. V shed 1 base and J shed 4 bases, with 8 bases lying between them. CDR3 length: 13 amino acids. Sequencing was performed on CD4+ T cells sorted from blood, taken at approximately week 42, from a patient treated with tofacitinib. The sequence was obtained from a human donor with alopecia areata. This rearrangement joins TRBV5-6 to TRBJ2-5; no reliable D call. CDR3 in amino acids: CASSLNWGETQYF. The DNA of the CDR3 is TGTGCCAGCAGCTTGAACTGGGGAGAGACCCAGTACTTC.